Below are 20 T cell receptor beta chains sequenced from a single sample in a study of blood T cell repertoires in COVID-19 (dated by TCRdb to the early 2020s). Libraries were built with the immunoSEQ multiplex PCR assay. TCRdb mirrors the immuneACCESS table, restricted to in-frame sequences. Some clones are absent from its copies; in checked studies, under half trace to an unresolved V gene, and the reason for the others is unknown. The sample data list roughly 180,000 clones, and 70% to 90% of these were observed just once. The top ten hold under 6.5% of the sample. Sequences were obtained from peripheral blood. Source of these receptors: a woman aged 50 to 65 with COVID-19, enrolled during active disease.

The chain uses TRBV13 and TRBJ2-2; 7 bases match TRBD2. The V and J ends lost 5 bases and 2 bases, in that order; junction bases with no gene match: 8. The CDR3 consists of 16 residues. From germline, CDR1 is PRHDT and CDR2 FYEKMQ (reference sequence). The DNA for the CDR3 is TGTGCCAGCAGCAGCGGGGTCTTGGGAAACACCGGGGAGCTGTTTTTT. Translating it yields CASSSGVLGNTGELFF.

Only one count was recorded for this clone. This chain connects TRBV12-3 or TRBV12-4 to TRBJ1-2; 8 bases are a match to TRBD1. The trim removed 1 base at V and 5 bases at J, leaving 0 bases unmatched. The CDR3 length is 13 residues. DNA of the CDR3: TGTGCCAGCAGTTTAGGGACAGGGTATGGCTACACCTTC. Translated: CASSLGTGYGYTF.

The rearrangement uses TRBV7-8 and TRBJ2-7; D is possibly TRBD1 (6 bases). V was shortened by 4 bases and J by 3 bases, with 10 bases between the two germline ends. From germline, CDR1 is SGHVS and CDR2 FQNEAQ. CDR3 size: 13 residues. CDR3 nucleotide sequence: TGTGCCAGCAGCTGGGGACACAACTACGAGCAGTACTTC. Translation gives CASSWGHNYEQYF.

This chain joins TRBV2 and TRBJ2-3; TRBD2 might be the D (6 bases). CDR1 SNHLY and CDR2 FYNNEI come from the germline V gene. The V end was cut by 3 bases, the J end by 4 bases, with 8 bases between. This CDR3 comprises 13 residues. The CDR3 is CASSDWEADTQYF. DNA of the CDR3: TGTGCCAGCAGTGATTGGGAGGCAGATACGCAGTATTTT. The full variable domain, rest sourced from reference TRBV2 and TRBJ2-3, is EPEVTQTPSHQVTQMGQEVILRCVPISNHLYFYWYRQILGQKVEFLVSFYNNEISEKSEIFDDQFSVERPDGSNFTLKIRSTKLEDSAMYFCASSDWEADTQYFGPGTRLTVL.

The chain couples TRBV11-2 to TRBJ2-4; TRBD1 might be the D (5 bases). V lost 0 bases to trimming and J lost 9 bases, with 12 bases between them. CDR3 length: 14 amino acids. Germline CDR1 and CDR2: SGHAT and FQNNGV. The CDR3 is CASSLDPQGGIQYF. DNA for the CDR3: TGTGCCAGCAGCTTAGATCCCCAGGGCGGCATTCAGTACTTC.

The chain links TRBV7-2 to TRBJ2-3, with 14 bases that match TRBD2. V shed 4 bases, J shed 6 bases, and the junction held 9 bases outside the gene matches. CDR3 size: 17 residues. Germline V gene lookup returns CDR1 SGHTA and CDR2 FQGNSA. The CDR3 DNA is TGTGCCAGCAGCTCCTGGACTAGCGGGGGGACAGGGGATACGCAGTATTTT. The encoded protein is CASSSWTSGGTGDTQYF.

The rearrangement uses TRBV7-9 and TRBJ2-6; 8 bases are shared with TRBD1. The ends lost 3 bases at V and 1 base at J; junction bases unmatched: 2. CDR3 size: 16 residues. The germline V gene encodes CDR1 SEHNR and CDR2 FQNEAQ (reference sequence). The CDR3: CASSFQGASGANVLTF. CDR3 DNA: TGTGCCAGCAGCTTTCAGGGGGCTTCTGGGGCCAACGTCCTGACTTTC.

This sequence joins TRBV9 and TRBJ1-6; a possible D gene is TRBD1 (6 bases). V was clipped by 0 bases and J by 0 bases, with 13 bases between them. The V gene's germline CDR1 is SGDLS and CDR2 YYNGEE. The CDR3 has 18 amino acids. CDR3 DNA sequence: TGTGCCAGCAGCGTAGACGGGGGGCAGAGCTCCTATAATTCACCCCTCCACTTT. Translated, it gives CASSVDGGQSSYNSPLHF. The whole variable domain, filled in from reference TRBV9 and TRBJ1-6, reads DSGVTQTPKHLITATGQRVTLRCSPRSGDLSVYWYQQSLDQGLQFLIQYYNGEERAKGNILERFSAQQFPDLHSELNLSSLELGDSALYFCASSVDGGQSSYNSPLHFGNGTRLTVT.

This sequence joins TRBV6-5 and TRBJ2-7, with D possibly TRBD2 on 5 matching bases. The length of the CDR3 is 14 residues. With 6 bases removed from V and 3 bases from J, the gap between germline ends came to 15 bases. CDR1 is MNHEY, CDR2 SVGAGI, per germline. CDR3 coding DNA: TGTGCCAGCAGGCCAAATAGCGCGTTCTACGAGCAGTACTTC. Translated, it gives CASRPNSAFYEQYF.

The chain joins TRBV6-5 to TRBJ2-3; the D gene is possibly TRBD2 (5 bases). V lost 7 bases and J lost 2, with 10 bases in between. This CDR3 region has 13 residues. Germline-derived CDR1 and CDR2 are MNHEY and SVGAGI. The CDR3 loop reads CASIGGSTDTQYF. CDR3 in DNA: TGTGCCAGCATTGGCGGGTCCACAGATACGCAGTATTTT.

The genes are TRBV28 and TRBJ1-2; D unclear. V shed 2 bases and J shed 4 bases, with 11 bases lying between them. The CDR3 sequence is 14 residues long. CDR1 is MDHEN, CDR2 SYDVKM, per germline. This CDR3 reads CASSLAITLYGYTF. The DNA of the CDR3 is TGTGCCAGCAGTTTAGCAATCACTCTCTATGGCTACACCTTC.

The chain couples TRBV21-1 to TRBJ2-7; the tabulated D call, TRBD2, remains unverified against the DNA. TRBV21-1 is a known pseudogene. The CDR3 contains 11 residues. CDR3 DNA: TGTGCCAGCAGCAAAGGAGCGGAGCAGTACTTC. It is translated as CASSKGAEQYF.

The chain is built from TRBV11-3 and TRBJ1-2; 9 nucleotides match TRBD1. With 5 bases clipped from V and 1 base from J, the junction kept 8 bases outside the gene matches. The length of the CDR3 is 16 residues. Germline loops: CDR1 SGHNT, CDR2 YENEEA. CDR3 amino acids: CASSPWTGDGNYGYTF. CDR3 DNA sequence: TGTGCCAGCAGCCCCTGGACAGGGGACGGTAACTATGGCTACACCTTC.

CDR3 protein: CASSFDSSPLHF. DNA for the CDR3: TGTGCCAGCAGTTTTGACAGTTCACCCCTCCACTTT. The chain combines TRBV6-2 or TRBV6-3 with TRBJ1-6; D might be TRBD1 (5 bases). The CDR3 runs 12 residues. Trimming pared 4 bases from V and 9 bases from J, leaving 7 bases between. Germline lookup yields CDR1 MNHEY and CDR2 SVGEGT.

The CDR3 spells CASSSPGQGNYGYTF. In DNA, the CDR3 is TGTGCCAGCAGTTCCCCGGGACAGGGTAACTATGGCTACACCTTC. The V gene is TRBV28, the J gene TRBJ1-2; 9 positions match TRBD1. CDR1 and CDR2 from the germline V gene are MDHEN and SYDVKM. The CDR3 extends over 15 amino acids. With 4 bases clipped from V and 1 base from J, the junction kept 4 bases outside the gene matches.

V usage is TRBV9 and J usage is TRBJ1-3, with D possibly TRBD1 on 6 matching bases. The CDR3 contains 14 residues. The germline CDR1 and CDR2 sequences are SGDLS and YYNGEE. Trimming pared 3 bases from V and 4 bases from J, leaving 11 bases between. CDR3 nucleotide sequence: TGTGCCAGCAGCGGGCGACAGGCAGGAAACACCATATATTTT. It is translated as CASSGRQAGNTIYF.

The gene calls are TRBV5-6 and TRBJ1-1; D might be TRBD1 (6 bases). The germline V gene has CDR1 SGHDT and CDR2 YYEEEE. This CDR3 is built from 14 residues. Trimming stripped 0 bases from V and 3 bases from J, with 9 bases between. CDR3 protein: CASSLVPGDTEAFF. The CDR3 coding sequence is TGTGCCAGCAGCTTGGTTCCAGGGGACACTGAAGCTTTCTTT.

V usage is TRBV10-3 and J usage is TRBJ2-3, with D unclear. The V gene's germline CDR1 is ENHRY and CDR2 SYGVKD. V was shortened by 6 bases and J by 2 bases, with 12 bases between the two germline ends. CDR3 length: 14 residues. CDR3 residues: CAISGSFSTDTQYF. The CDR3 DNA reads as TGTGCCATCAGCGGGTCCTTTTCCACAGATACGCAGTATTTT.

A single count supports this clone. The chain uses TRBV3-1 (or the pseudogene TRBV3-2) and TRBJ2-1; no firm D call. The CDR3 is made up of 17 amino acids. Trimming cost V 1 base and J 0 bases, with 13 bases left between them. Germline CDR1 and CDR2: LGHDT and YNNKEL (reference sequence). CDR3 protein: CASSQGRLLSSYNEQFF. The CDR3 nucleotides are TGTGCCAGCAGCCAAGGGAGACTCCTCAGCTCCTACAATGAGCAGTTCTTC.

The table lists this clone with a count of one. The V call is TRBV6-5, the J call TRBJ1-2; D unclear. The CDR3 has 13 residues. Looked up from germline, CDR1 is MNHEY and CDR2 is SVGAGI. V lost 5 bases to trimming and J lost 8 bases, with 15 bases between them. The CDR3 protein is CASSKTGIGGYTF. CDR3 DNA: TGTGCCAGCAGTAAAACGGGGATCGGGGGCTACACCTTC.